Presented here are 15 T cell receptor beta chains from one specimen sequenced in a study of tumor and adjacent non-tumor tissue in lung cancer. The library came from three nested PCR rounds adapted from ARM-PCR protocols. TCRdb reprocessed the multiplex PCR reads with MiXCR, giving one entry per CDR3 protein. There are about 110,000 distinct CDR3 sequences in the sample; 62% occur only once, and 15% to 20% lies in the top ten. The template was RNA from unsorted bulk tissue. Distant lung tissue was collected more than 3 cm away from the tumor edge. The sample was distant non-tumor lung tissue. These receptors were taken from a man aged 60 to 69 with non-small cell lung cancer.

Notes on this clonotype: This likely comes from a read error, as the CDR3 has no conserved phenylalanine or tryptophan at its end. Because the CDR3's place on the DNA is in doubt, the DNA is left out and the CDR3 is given as listed by TCRdb. This rearrangement joins TRBV7-8 to TRBJ1-5; the table's TRBD1 call for D was not verified on the DNA. With termini counted, the CDR3 has 14 amino acids. Germline V lookup: CDR1 SGHVS, CDR2 FQNEAQ. CDR3 loop: CASSPQVLEQPQPI.

The V call is TRBV4-2, the J call TRBJ2-1; the D gene could be TRBD1 or TRBD2 (6 bases each). Deletions cut 5 bases from V and 7 bases from J, with 18 bases between. The CDR3 has 15 amino acids. Germline CDR1 reads LGHNA; CDR2 reads YNFKEQ. The CDR3 nucleotides read TGTGCCAGCAGCTTGGTTCGGACTACAGGGAATGAGCAGTTCTTC. Amino acid sequence: CASSLVRTTGNEQFF.

The chain is built from TRBV5-6 and TRBJ2-6, with 8 bases matching TRBD1. The CDR3 contains 18 residues. Germline loops: CDR1 SGHDT, CDR2 YYEEEE. Trimming cost V 4 bases and J 11 bases; bases outside gene matches: 20. The CDR3 sequence: CASSIRRDRWSGADVLTF. DNA for the CDR3: TGTGCCAGCAGCATACGACGGGACAGGTGGTCTGGGGCTGACGTCCTGACTTTC.

To note about this clonotype: A much larger clone lies a single base off, so this may be a read error. V and J are TRBV20-1 and TRBJ2-5, with 8 bases matching TRBD2. V was pared by 7 bases and J by 2 bases, with 12 bases of the junction left unmatched. This CDR3 has 15 residues. CDR1 and CDR2 (germline): DFQATT, SNEGSKA (reference sequence). CDR3 in amino acids: CSVRPSGGRQETQYF. CDR3 coding DNA: TGCAGTGTCAGACCCAGCGGGGGAAGACAAGAGACCCAGTACTTC.

There are a few counts of this clonotype. The chain is built from TRBV20-1 and TRBJ2-1; TRBD2 matches 9 bases. The CDR3 is 14 amino acids. With V trimmed by 6 bases and J by 9 bases, 12 bases remained unmatched. Germline V gene sequence: CDR1 DFQATT, CDR2 SNEGSKA (reference sequence). CDR3 sequence: CSARGREGRGEQFF. CDR3 sequence (DNA): TGCAGTGCGAGGGGGCGGGAGGGCCGCGGTGAGCAGTTCTTC.

About this clonotype itself: A read error is likely, as this CDR3 ends without the conserved phenylalanine or tryptophan. This chain connects TRBV11-3 to TRBJ2-3, with a tentative D call TRBD1 (6 bases). The CDR3 contains 13 residues. Looked up from germline, CDR1 is SGHNT and CDR2 is YENEEA. V was trimmed by 7 bases and J by 6 bases, leaving 14 bases between them. CDR3 protein: CASNPLRGDTQYL. In nucleotides, the CDR3 is TGTGCCAGCAACCCCTTAAGGGGGGATACGCAGTATCTT.

This clonotype has a handful of counts. The V and J genes are TRBV12-3 or TRBV12-4 and TRBJ2-3; no reliable D call. CDR3 length equals 14 residues. CDR3 sequence (DNA): TGTGGCACCAGCCAGCTAGGCCCCACAGATACGCAGTATTTT. Amino acid sequence: CGTSQLGPTDTQYF.

In regard to this clonotype: One end of the junction does not line up with germline, which may come from a read error. The rearrangement joins TRBV6-6 to TRBJ2-7, with unresolved D. This CDR3 spans 12 amino acids. Per the germline V gene, CDR1 is MNHNY and CDR2 is SVGAGI (reference sequence). CDR3 bases: TGTGCCAGTAATTCACAAGGCTATGAGCAGTGCTTC. This translates into CASNSQGYEQCF.

The rearrangement links TRBV5-1 to TRBJ2-3; D is uncertain. CDR1 and CDR2 (germline): SGHRS, YFSETQ. The CDR3 loop spans 14 amino acids. Trimming cost V 0 bases and J 5 bases, with 10 bases left between them. The CDR3 here is CASSLGYTGDTQYF. CDR3 coding DNA: TGCGCCAGCAGCTTGGGCTACACCGGAGATACGCAGTATTTT.

As regards this clonotype: A clone one base away is much larger, so this may be a read error. V gene TRBV20-1 combines with J gene TRBJ2-1; TRBD2 matches at 7 bases. The CDR3 runs 13 residues. The germline V gene encodes CDR1 DFQATT and CDR2 SNEGSKA (reference sequence). CDR3 in amino acids: CSTRSQRGTEQFF. CDR3 DNA sequence: TGCAGTACTAGATCCCAGCGGGGCACCGAGCAGTTCTTC.

Of note for this clonotype: One junction end disagrees with the germline gene, perhaps due to a read error. The chain has TRBV11-3 and TRBJ2-3; 9 bases fit TRBD2. The germline V gene encodes CDR1 SGHNT and CDR2 YENEEA. This CDR3 has 16 amino acids. CDR3 region: CATSSPGSGRPNTQYF. The CDR3 DNA reads TGTGCCACCAGCTCTCCGGGTAGCGGGAGACCAAATACGCAGTATTTT.

There are a few counts of this clonotype. A junction boundary mismatches the germline segment, possibly from a read error. The V call is TRBV20-1, the J call TRBJ2-7; D not resolved. There are 15 residues in the CDR3. The V gene's germline CDR1 is DFQATT and CDR2 SNEGSKA (reference sequence). CDR3 nucleotides: TGCGGTGCTATAGGGCGTTTATTAGGAGCCTACGAGCAGTACTTC. This codes for CGAIGRLLGAYEQYF.

Of note for this clonotype: One end of the junction varies from germline; a read error may be responsible. The J gene is TRBJ1-1, the V gene TRBV19; possibly TRBD1 for D (5 bases). The CDR3 is 13 amino acids. In germline, CDR1 is LNHDA, CDR2 SQIVND (reference sequence). CDR3 protein: CASSIRGACEAFF. CDR3 nucleotides: TGTGCCAGCAGTATTCGGGGCGCGTGTGAAGCTTTCTTT.

V and J are TRBV7-2 and TRBJ2-7; 7 positions match TRBD1. Germline V lookup: CDR1 SGHTA, CDR2 FQGNSA. This CDR3 has 13 amino acids. V was clipped by 4 bases and J by 3 bases; unmatched bases: 3. In DNA form, the CDR3 reads TGTGCCAGCAGCTCAAACAGGGGCTACGAGCAGTACTTC. It translates to CASSSNRGYEQYF. Combining the CDR3 with reference TRBV7-2 and TRBJ2-7 gives the whole variable domain GAGVSQSPSNKVTEKGKDVELRCDPISGHTALYWYRQSLGQGLEFLIYFQGNSAPDKSGLPSDRFSAERTGGSVSTLTIQRTQQEDSAVYLCASSSNRGYEQYFGPGTRLTVT.

This clonotype was detected many times. The rearrangement uses TRBV5-1 and TRBJ1-2; 7 bases match TRBD1. From germline, CDR1 is SGHRS and CDR2 YFSETQ. V was pared by 7 bases and J by 4 bases, with 10 bases of the junction left unmatched. The length of the CDR3 is 14 residues. CDR3 residues: CASQLNRGSYGYTF. Written as DNA, the CDR3 is TGCGCCAGCCAGCTAAACAGGGGCAGCTATGGCTACACCTTC.